In this sample, the clone carrying this TCR beta chain turned up many times. The antigen is not known. Each TCR beta library was made by quantitative 5'-RACE that incorporated molecular barcodes. Each CDR3 protein gets one entry after TCRdb re-called the 5' RACE reads with MiXCR. The table records 300,000 to 350,000 distinct CDR3 sequences, approximately 14% of them present only once. The data stem from a study of CD8 T cells in ankylosing spondylitis. V was cut by 6 bases and J by 4 bases, with 13 bases left in between. The CDR3 sequence is 13 residues long. CDR1 DFQATT and CDR2 SNEGSKA come from the germline V gene (reference sequence). Study conclusions and caveats: Characteristic, it appeared, of ankylosing spondylitis blood was a TCR beta motif of several highly homologous variants. Clones linked to disease were reported to show significant enrichment in matched ankylosing spondylitis synovial fluid. Certain motif variants had earlier appeared in reactive arthritis synovial fluid and blood.

The TCR was taken from a male donor with ankylosing spondylitis or in good health (not recorded which). The sequencing input was blood, either unsorted or a sorted T cell fraction (not recorded which). This chain uses TRBV20-1 with TRBJ2-1; D may be TRBD2 (6 bases). CDR3 sequence (DNA): TGCAGTGCCCAACCGACTAGTTACAATGAGCAGTTCTTC. It specifies CSAQPTSYNEQFF.